Each of the 29 T cell receptor beta chains below was sequenced from the same sample in a study of shared clonotypes between healthy human individuals (dated by TCRdb to the early 2020s). Libraries were made using the immunoSEQ multiplex PCR assay. TCRdb mirrors the immuneACCESS table, restricted to in-frame sequences. Some clones are absent from its copies; in checked studies, under half trace to an unresolved V gene, and the reason for the others is unknown. Across this sample there are around 720,000 clones, with about 80% seen only once. Jointly, the top ten make up roughly 1.9% of the sample. The specimen was memory CD4+ T cells sorted from blood. Per the publication, the cell subset or site label means: CD45RA-negative fraction. The receptors here all came from a woman in her twenties or thirties in good health.

Points on this clone: The identical CDR3 is also encoded by other nucleotide sequences in the sample. The chain has TRBV9 and TRBJ2-3; possible D gene TRBD2, 6 bases. The length of the CDR3 is 14 residues. Germline-derived CDR1 and CDR2 are SGDLS and YYNGEE. V was pared by 4 bases and J by 6 bases, with 15 bases between. CDR3 coding DNA: TGTGCCAGCAGCTTCGGAGGAGGGAGTGATACGCAGTATTTT. It yields the protein CASSFGGGSDTQYF.

This chain uses TRBV5-4 with TRBJ2-6; the D gene is possibly TRBD1 (5 bases). The V end was cut by 0 bases, the J end by 2 bases, with 15 bases between. This CDR3 contains 18 residues. Germline V CDR1 and CDR2: SGHNT, YYREEE (reference sequence). CDR3 DNA: TGTGCCAGCAGCTTGGGGGGCGGTAGGGCAACTGGGGCCAACGTCCTGACTTTC. Protein: CASSLGGGRATGANVLTF. Full variable domain (missing parts from reference TRBV5-4 and TRBJ2-6): ETGVTQSPTHLIKTRGQQVTLRCSSQSGHNTVSWYQQALGQGPQFIFQYYREEENGRGNFPPRFSGLQFPNYSSELNVNALELDDSALYLCASSLGGGRATGANVLTFGAGSRLTVL.

The chain employs TRBV30 and TRBJ1-1; possible D gene TRBD1, 5 bases. Trimming took off 2 bases at V and 1 base at J, with 17 bases between the two ends. The germline V gene has CDR1 GTSNPN and CDR2 SVGIG (reference sequence). This CDR3 is built from 16 residues. The CDR3 loop is CAWSPGAGGGNTEAFF. The DNA for the CDR3 is TGTGCCTGGAGTCCCGGAGCCGGGGGGGGGAACACTGAAGCTTTCTTT.

Regarding this clone: Other DNA sequences in the same sample also yield this CDR3. The chain combines TRBV19 with TRBJ2-4; D might be TRBD1 or TRBD2, each matching 5 bases. V was trimmed by 4 bases and J by 4 bases, leaving 11 bases between them. This CDR3 region has 14 residues. Germline values: CDR1 LNHDA, CDR2 SQIVND (reference sequence). CDR3 residues: CASSTRDLKNIQYF. CDR3 DNA: TGTGCCAGTAGTACAAGGGACCTGAAAAACATTCAGTACTTC.

This clone was detected once. This CDR3 reads CASSYALRADTQYF. In DNA, the CDR3 is TGTGCCAGCAGTTATGCCCTTCGAGCAGATACGCAGTATTTT. The chain has TRBV6-6 and TRBJ2-3, with no clear D. The CDR3 length is 14 residues. Germline values: CDR1 MNHNY, CDR2 SVGAGI (reference sequence). Trimming cost V 3 bases and J 4 bases, with 11 bases left between them.

This clone was detected once. The chain carries TRBV30 and TRBJ1-3; 7 bases are shared with TRBD1. The germline V gene has CDR1 GTSNPN and CDR2 SVGIG (reference sequence). The V and J ends lost 5 bases and 2 bases, in that order; junction bases with no gene match: 0. This CDR3 comprises 12 residues. The CDR3, as DNA: TGTGCCTGGGACAGGGCTGGAAACACCATATATTTT. Protein: CAWDRAGNTIYF.

The chain employs TRBV27 and TRBJ2-1; TRBD2 matches 9 bases. The CDR3 spans 14 residues. The germline V gene encodes CDR1 MNHEY and CDR2 SMNVEV (reference sequence). V was clipped by 6 bases and J by 5 bases; unmatched bases: 5. CDR3 loop: CASRGTSFHNEQFF. The CDR3 DNA follows: TGTGCCAGCAGAGGGACTAGCTTCCACAATGAGCAGTTCTTC.

The J gene is TRBJ2-5, the V gene TRBV11-3, with D perhaps matching TRBD1 or TRBD2 (5 bases each). Trimming removed 1 base from V and 5 bases from J, with 11 bases in between. Per the germline V gene, CDR1 is SGHNT and CDR2 is YENEEA. The CDR3 totals 14 residues. CDR3 in DNA: TGTGCCAGCAGCTTAGTTGGGACGTTGGAGACCCAGTACTTC. It translates to CASSLVGTLETQYF.

A single count supports this clone. J is TRBJ1-5 and V is TRBV28; no clear D. The germline V and J ends were trimmed by 1 base and 0 bases, with 4 bases remaining between them. This CDR3 has 14 residues. Germline CDR1 reads MDHEN; CDR2 reads SYDVKM. CDR3 sequence (DNA): TGTGCCAGCAGTTTATATTTTAGCAATCAGCCCCAGCATTTT. Its translation: CASSLYFSNQPQHF. The entire variable domain, with the rest obtained from reference TRBV28 and TRBJ1-5, is as follows: DVKVTQSSRYLVKRTGEKVFLECVQDMDHENMFWYRQDPGLGLRLIYFSYDVKMKEKGDIPEGYSVSREKKERFSLILESASTNQTSMYLCASSLYFSNQPQHFGDGTRLSIL.

V and J are TRBV6-5 and TRBJ1-1, with D possibly matching TRBD1 (5 bases). Germline V lookup: CDR1 MNHEY, CDR2 SVGAGI. Between the trimmed V and J ends, which lost 2 bases and 3 bases, there was a span of 10 bases. This CDR3 has 14 amino acids. The CDR3 DNA is TGTGCCAGCAGTTACCAGGGAACCCACACTGAAGCTTTCTTT. It yields the protein CASSYQGTHTEAFF.

This clone was observed a single time. The chain couples TRBV2 to TRBJ2-4, with a weak D call TRBD2 (6 bases). CDR1 is SNHLY and CDR2 is FYNNEI in the germline V gene. The CDR3 length is 11 residues. V was pared by 3 bases and J by 13 bases, with 10 bases between. The CDR3 DNA is TGTGCCAGCAGTGACTTCCGGGGGCAGTACTTC. It specifies CASSDFRGQYF.

This rearrangement joins TRBV14 to TRBJ1-1, with D possibly being TRBD1 (5 bases). There are 13 residues in the CDR3. Looked up from germline, CDR1 is SGHDN and CDR2 is FVKESK. V lost 1 base and J 5 bases, leaving 8 bases between the germline ends. CDR3 nucleotide sequence: TGTGCCAGCAGCCAAGGCCGGGGGACTGAAGCTTTCTTT. Its translation: CASSQGRGTEAFF.

This clone appeared once. The V and J genes are TRBV28 and TRBJ2-1; 7 bases are a match to TRBD2. Looked up from germline, CDR1 is MDHEN and CDR2 is SYDVKM. V shed 3 bases and J 3 bases; nucleotides not matched to a gene: 11. This CDR3 has 17 residues. The chain's CDR3 is CASSFRFSRERYNEQFF. In DNA form, the CDR3 reads TGTGCCAGCAGTTTTAGGTTCTCGCGGGAGCGCTACAATGAGCAGTTCTTC.

The J gene is TRBJ1-5, the V gene TRBV28; D ambiguous. The CDR3 spans 12 residues. The V gene lost 7 bases and the J gene lost 0 bases, with 4 bases spanning the gap. From germline, CDR1 is MDHEN and CDR2 SYDVKM. The CDR3 DNA follows: TGTGCCAGCAAAAATAGCAATCAGCCCCAGCATTTT. It translates to CASKNSNQPQHF. Together with reference TRBV28 and TRBJ1-5, the CDR3 gives the full variable domain: DVKVTQSSRYLVKRTGEKVFLECVQDMDHENMFWYRQDPGLGLRLIYFSYDVKMKEKGDIPEGYSVSREKKERFSLILESASTNQTSMYLCASKNSNQPQHFGDGTRLSIL.

J is TRBJ2-2 and V is TRBV11-2; perhaps TRBD2 as D (6 bases). Germline CDR1 reads SGHAT; CDR2 reads FQNNGV. The CDR3 is made up of 13 amino acids. Trimming pared 5 bases from V and 5 bases from J, leaving 9 bases between. CDR3 sequence (DNA): TGTGCCAGCAGCGCGACTAGTACCGGGGAGCTGTTTTTT. It encodes CASSATSTGELFF.

The chain links TRBV11-2 to TRBJ2-7, with 8 bases matching TRBD2. The ends lost 5 bases at V and 12 bases at J; junction bases unmatched: 18. The germline V gene encodes CDR1 SGHAT and CDR2 FQNNGV. The CDR3 has 15 residues. The CDR3 region has the DNA TGTGCCAGCAGCCTCGCGGGCCGGGAGGGGCGGATGGGGTACTTC. Its translation is CASSLAGREGRMGYF.

The CDR3 DNA follows: TGTGCCAGCAGCCCTCAGACAGGAGTAATCTATGGCTACACCTTC. It yields the protein CASSPQTGVIYGYTF. The chain is built from TRBV11-2 and TRBJ1-2; tentatively, D is TRBD1 (6 bases). CDR1 is SGHAT and CDR2 is FQNNGV in the germline V gene. V gave up 5 bases and J gave up 4 bases, with 17 bases separating them. The CDR3 sequence is 15 residues long.

V and J are TRBV4-1 and TRBJ2-1; 9 bases line up with TRBD2. Germline CDR1 is MGHRA and CDR2 is YSYEKL. The CDR3 length is 15 residues. V lost 6 bases and J lost 2; bases outside the gene matches: 5. CDR3 sequence: CASRPAGGAYNEQFF. CDR3 in DNA: TGCGCCAGCAGACCAGCGGGAGGTGCCTACAATGAGCAGTTCTTC.

The CDR3 nucleotides read TGTGCCAGTAGTATATCACGGGTACTGAACACTGAAGCTTTCTTT. It translates to CASSISRVLNTEAFF. The chain recombines TRBV19 with TRBJ1-1; D is unclear. CDR3 length equals 15 residues. The germline V gene has CDR1 LNHDA and CDR2 SQIVND (reference sequence). Trimming stripped 2 bases from V and 0 bases from J, with 10 bases between.

The V call is TRBV27, the J call TRBJ2-3; 11 bases match TRBD2. J lost 4 bases, V lost 4 bases, and 7 bases had no gene match. The V gene's germline CDR1 is MNHEY and CDR2 SMNVEV (reference sequence). The CDR3 spans 16 residues. CDR3 nucleotide sequence: TGTGCCAGCAGTTCCTCCGGGACTAGCGGTTCAGATACGCAGTATTTT. It is translated as CASSSSGTSGSDTQYF.

The J gene is TRBJ2-2, the V gene TRBV19; maybe TRBD1 (5 bases). The CDR3 has 16 residues. CDR1 LNHDA and CDR2 SQIVND come from the germline V gene (reference sequence). V was cut by 2 bases and J by 1 base, with 11 bases left in between. CDR3 protein: CASSISPGRNTGELFF. In nucleotides, the CDR3 is TGTGCCAGTAGTATATCCCCAGGGCGGAACACCGGGGAGCTGTTTTTT.

Worth noting for this clone: The junction and the germline gene differ at one end; a read error may be behind it. J is TRBJ2-1 and V is TRBV5-1, with 9 bases matching TRBD2. Germline V gene lookup returns CDR1 SGHRS and CDR2 YFSETQ. The CDR3 is 12 residues long. CDR3 amino acids: CASSTVAGVVVF. DNA of the CDR3: TGCGCCAGCAGTACCGTAGCGGGAGTTGTGGTCTTC.

This chain uses TRBV9 with TRBJ2-7, with D possibly being TRBD2 (5 bases). The germline V and J ends were trimmed by 0 bases and 2 bases, with 12 bases remaining between them. Germline V CDR1 and CDR2: SGDLS, YYNGEE. The CDR3 length is 15 residues. The CDR3 protein is CASSVGEGSAYEQYF. CDR3 sequence (DNA): TGTGCCAGCAGCGTAGGAGAGGGTTCGGCCTACGAGCAGTACTTC. The complete variable domain, with remaining parts taken from reference TRBV9 and TRBJ2-7, reads DSGVTQTPKHLITATGQRVTLRCSPRSGDLSVYWYQQSLDQGLQFLIQYYNGEERAKGNILERFSAQQFPDLHSELNLSSLELGDSALYFCASSVGEGSAYEQYFGPGTRLTVT.

V usage is TRBV10-2 and J usage is TRBJ1-5; D is undetermined. The CDR3 runs 14 residues. Between the trimmed V and J ends, which lost 5 bases and 0 bases, there was a span of 8 bases. Per germline, CDR1 WSHSY and CDR2 SAAADI. The CDR3 spells CASSPSDSNQPQHF. The CDR3 region has the DNA TGCGCCAGCAGTCCCTCTGATAGCAATCAGCCCCAGCATTTT.

This chain joins TRBV6-5 and TRBJ2-2, with 7 bases that match TRBD1. J was trimmed by 4 bases and V by 10 bases; bases with no gene match: 6. The CDR3 is made up of 13 amino acids. The germline V gene has CDR1 MNHEY and CDR2 SVGAGI. This chain's CDR3 is CAIRQGGTGELFF. In DNA, the CDR3 is TGTGCCATTCGACAGGGCGGCACCGGGGAGCTGTTTTTT.

J is TRBJ1-5 and V is TRBV5-8; D perhaps matches TRBD1 (6 bases). V lost 0 bases to trimming and J lost 2 bases, with 15 bases between them. The CDR3 contains 17 residues. The germline gives CDR1 SGHTS, CDR2 YDEGEE. CDR3 region: CASSLERGVAGNQPQHF. The DNA of the CDR3 is TGTGCCAGCAGCTTGGAGAGGGGGGTAGCTGGCAATCAGCCCCAGCATTTT. Filled out from reference TRBV5-8 and TRBJ1-5, the complete variable domain reads EAGVTQSPTHLIKTRGQQATLRCSPISGHTSVYWYQQALGLGLQFLLWYDEGEERNRGNFPPRFSGRQFPNYSSELNVNALELEDSALYLCASSLERGVAGNQPQHFGDGTRLSIL.

This clone was seen once. V usage is TRBV10-2 and J usage is TRBJ2-3, with D perhaps matching TRBD1 or TRBD2 (5 bases each). The CDR3 runs to 14 residues. V lost 6 bases and J lost 2, with 12 bases in between. The germline CDR1 and CDR2 sequences are WSHSY and SAAADI. The CDR3 region is CASRGTGTTDTQYF. The CDR3 nucleotides read TGCGCCAGCAGGGGGACGGGGACCACAGATACGCAGTATTTT.

This clone was observed a single time. The genes are TRBV19 and TRBJ2-1, with D possibly TRBD2 on 6 matching bases. CDR1 is LNHDA and CDR2 is SQIVND in the germline V gene (reference sequence). The V and J ends lost 2 bases and 7 bases respectively, with 9 bases between them. The CDR3 length is 13 residues. This CDR3 reads CASSISRENEQFF. CDR3 bases: TGTGCCAGTAGTATATCCCGGGAGAATGAGCAGTTCTTC.

This clone was seen just once. V usage is TRBV7-2 and J usage is TRBJ2-2, with TRBD1 as a possible D gene (6 bases). In germline, CDR1 is SGHTA, CDR2 FQGNSA. CDR3 length: 16 amino acids. V was pared by 4 bases and J by 2 bases, with 14 bases between. CDR3 sequence reads: CASSSPTGLNTGELFF. The CDR3 DNA sequence: TGTGCCAGCAGCTCCCCGACAGGCCTTAACACCGGGGAGCTGTTTTTT.